Following are 26 T cell receptor beta chains from one sample sequenced in a study of control samples from healthy donors and cancer patients. Sequencing was performed with immunoSEQ multiplex PCR; in TCRdb, only in-frame clones are kept and a portion is missing. The table has tens of thousands of clones, around 95% seen once. Input material: blood. These receptors came from a woman aged 30 to 39 in good health.

Note on this clone: Compared with germline, one end of the junction differs, possibly owing to a read error. This chain joins TRBV24-1 and TRBJ2-3; TRBD2 agrees at 8 bases. The CDR3 consists of 17 residues. Germline V gives CDR1 KGHDR, CDR2 SFDVKD. The CDR3 here is CATSDPPGREGTDTQYF. The CDR3 DNA reads TGTGCCACCAGTGACCCGCCTGGACGGGAGGGCACCGATACGCAGTATTTT.

The chain carries TRBV6-5 and TRBJ2-1, with D unresolved. CDR1 and CDR2 (germline): MNHEY, SVGAGI. The V end was cut by 5 bases, the J end by 6 bases, with 5 bases between. The CDR3 contains 11 residues. As DNA, the CDR3 is TGTGCCAGCAGTACCAGCAATGAGCAGTTCTTC. This encodes CASSTSNEQFF.

The chain uses TRBV6-5 and TRBJ1-1; D perhaps matches TRBD1 (5 bases). The ends were cut back, 6 bases at V and 5 bases at J, with 19 bases in the middle. Germline CDR1 is MNHEY and CDR2 is SVGAGI. The CDR3 spans 15 residues. CDR3: CASRGLVTRHTEAFF. The DNA for the CDR3 is TGTGCCAGCAGGGGGCTTGTTACTAGGCATACTGAAGCTTTCTTT.

V gene TRBV28 combines with J gene TRBJ2-1, with unresolved D. V was clipped by 3 bases and J by 5 bases, with 8 bases between them. This CDR3 has 13 residues. Looked up from germline, CDR1 is MDHEN and CDR2 is SYDVKM. CDR3 DNA: TGTGCCAGCAGTTTTAGGGTAGACAATGAGCAGTTCTTC. Protein: CASSFRVDNEQFF.

The CDR3 reads CASSESGWASTDTQYF. The CDR3 bases are TGCGCCAGCAGTGAGTCGGGTTGGGCCTCCACAGATACGCAGTATTTT. This sequence joins TRBV10-1 and TRBJ2-3, with unresolved D. The CDR3 has 16 residues. Trimming removed 0 bases at V and 2 bases at J, with 12 bases between. CDR1 WNHNN and CDR2 SYGVQD come from the germline V gene (reference sequence).

The chain couples TRBV19 to TRBJ2-1; D could derive from TRBD1 or TRBD2 (5 bases each). The CDR3 has 14 residues. V was clipped by 3 bases and J by 4 bases, with 10 bases between them. CDR1 and CDR2 (germline): LNHDA, SQIVND (reference sequence). The CDR3 DNA reads as TGTGCCAGTAGTATGTCGAGGGGTTACAATGAGCAGTTCTTC. Its translation: CASSMSRGYNEQFF.

V is TRBV7-3 and J is TRBJ2-2; the D is unclear. The CDR3 loop spans 14 amino acids. Trimming stripped 2 bases from V and 1 base from J, with 5 bases between. CDR1 is SGHTA and CDR2 is FQGTGA in the germline V gene. CDR3 nucleotides: TGTGCCAGCAGCTTACACCAGAACACCGGGGAGCTGTTTTTT. Its protein is CASSLHQNTGELFF.

The chain joins TRBV28 to TRBJ2-4, with D tentatively TRBD2 (6 bases). The germline V gene has CDR1 MDHEN and CDR2 SYDVKM. There are 14 residues in the CDR3. V dropped 6 bases and J dropped 7 bases, with 16 bases sitting between them. The CDR3, as DNA: TGTGCCAGCAGCCTCGGGGGAGCAGTTAACATTCAGTACTTC. Translating gives CASSLGGAVNIQYF.

V and J are TRBV9 and TRBJ1-1; tentatively, D is TRBD1 (6 bases). Trimming removed 5 bases at V and 4 bases at J, with 9 bases between. CDR3 length equals 12 residues. CDR1 is SGDLS, CDR2 YYNGEE, per germline. The CDR3 loop is CASSSGATEAFF. The CDR3 DNA follows: TGTGCCAGCAGTTCAGGGGCCACTGAAGCTTTCTTT.

The J gene is TRBJ2-1, the V gene TRBV2, with 8 bases identical to TRBD2. CDR1 SNHLY and CDR2 FYNNEI come from the germline V gene. The J segment lost 7 bases and the V segment lost 6 bases, leaving 14 bases of the junction unmatched. The CDR3 length is 16 residues. The CDR3 here is CASRVAGPSPTNEQFF. CDR3 DNA sequence: TGTGCCAGCAGGGTAGCGGGGCCGTCCCCCACTAATGAGCAGTTCTTC.

The V and J genes are TRBV6-5 and TRBJ2-1; D is unclear. V dropped 3 bases and J dropped 7 bases, with 4 bases sitting between them. From germline, CDR1 is MNHEY and CDR2 SVGAGI. This CDR3 spans 11 amino acids. CDR3 sequence reads: CASSYLNEQFF. The DNA of the CDR3 is TGTGCCAGCAGTTATTTGAATGAGCAGTTCTTC.

Here the CDR3 DNA reads TGTGCCAGCTCATTATACAGGGGACTACAGGGTGAGCAGTTCTTC. It yields the protein CASSLYRGLQGEQFF. This chain links TRBV18 with TRBJ2-1; D tentatively reads TRBD1 or TRBD2 (7 bases each). The CDR3 runs 15 residues. CDR1 and CDR2 from the germline V gene are KGHSH and LQKENI. The V end was cut by 5 bases, the J end by 9 bases, with 20 bases between.

CDR3 bases: TGCGCCAGCAGCCTTGGACTAGCGGGAGGCCTAATCACCGGGGAGCTGTTTTTT. Residues: CASSLGLAGGLITGELFF. This rearrangement joins TRBV5-1 to TRBJ2-2; 14 nucleotides match TRBD2. V lost 4 bases and J lost 4; bases outside the gene matches: 9. Germline V gene data show CDR1 as SGHRS and CDR2 as YFSETQ. The CDR3 extends over 18 amino acids.

This rearrangement joins TRBV27 to TRBJ1-6; 10 nucleotides match TRBD1. The V gene end was trimmed by 6 bases and the J gene end by 6 bases; junction bases not matched to a gene: 5. Germline V gene lookup returns CDR1 MNHEY and CDR2 SMNVEV (reference sequence). The CDR3 is 15 amino acids. The CDR3 sequence: CASRPDRGLNSPLHF. The DNA of the CDR3 is TGTGCCAGCAGACCAGACAGGGGGCTTAATTCACCCCTCCACTTT.

The chain links TRBV5-4 to TRBJ1-5; D gene ambiguous. The germline V gene encodes CDR1 SGHNT and CDR2 YYREEE (reference sequence). CDR3 length equals 12 residues. V lost 0 bases and J lost 9, with 7 bases in between. The CDR3 region is CASSLEEGPQHF. DNA of the CDR3: TGTGCCAGCAGCTTGGAAGAGGGGCCCCAGCATTTT.

The rearrangement joins TRBV5-8 to TRBJ2-3; the match to TRBD1 covers 7 bases. CDR1 is SGHTS, CDR2 YDEGEE, per germline. This CDR3 has 14 residues. Trimming at V came to 0 bases and at J to 5 bases, leaving 3 bases not matched to a gene. In nucleotides, the CDR3 is TGTGCCAGCAGCTTGGAGGGGGCGGGAGATACGCAGTATTTT. It codes for CASSLEGAGDTQYF.

The rearrangement uses TRBV5-1 and TRBJ2-5, with 7 bases fitting TRBD2. The CDR3 runs to 16 residues. CDR1 and CDR2 from the germline V gene are SGHRS and YFSETQ. Trimming at V came to 2 bases and at J to 4 bases, leaving 11 bases not matched to a gene. The CDR3 sequence is CASSFRASGILETQYF. The CDR3 DNA is TGCGCCAGCAGCTTCAGGGCTAGCGGTATTCTAGAGACCCAGTACTTC.

This rearrangement joins TRBV2 to TRBJ2-7, with D possibly TRBD2 on 6 matching bases. The V gene lost 7 bases and the J gene lost 4 bases, with 14 bases spanning the gap. The CDR3 totals 13 residues. Germline-derived CDR1 and CDR2 are SNHLY and FYNNEI. The CDR3: CASTAGREYEQYF. CDR3 nucleotide sequence: TGTGCCAGCACCGCGGGACGGGAGTACGAGCAGTACTTC.

The chain links TRBV7-2 to TRBJ2-3, with unresolved D. Trimming cost V 1 base and J 4 bases, with 6 bases left between them. The germline gives CDR1 SGHTA, CDR2 FQGNSA. The CDR3 totals 13 residues. The CDR3 sequence is CASSLGAPDTQYF. In DNA form, the CDR3 reads TGTGCCAGCAGCTTAGGGGCGCCAGATACGCAGTATTTT.

The chain is built from TRBV5-4 and TRBJ2-7; D is ambiguous. Trimming cost V 4 bases and J 4 bases, with 15 bases left between them. Germline V CDR1 and CDR2: SGHNT, YYREEE (reference sequence). The CDR3 length is 14 residues. DNA of the CDR3: TGTGCCAGCAGCCATCTACCATTGGGGTACGAGCAGTACTTC. It yields the protein CASSHLPLGYEQYF.

This chain links TRBV5-4 with TRBJ2-5; no clear D gene. There are 14 residues in the CDR3. Germline V gene data show CDR1 as SGHNT and CDR2 as YYREEE (reference sequence). Trimming removed 4 bases from V and 0 bases from J, with 10 bases in between. For the CDR3, the DNA is TGTGCCAGCAGCCCCAACAGATACCAAGAGACCCAGTACTTC. The encoded protein is CASSPNRYQETQYF.

The chain is built from TRBV11-2 and TRBJ2-3; a possible D gene is TRBD2 (6 bases). Germline assignment: CDR1 SGHAT and CDR2 FQNNGV. This CDR3 comprises 17 residues. Trimming left V 2 bases short and J 0 bases short, with 15 bases between. The CDR3 sequence: CASSLQPPGTSTDTQYF. The CDR3 bases are TGTGCCAGCAGCTTACAACCACCCGGGACTAGCACAGATACGCAGTATTTT.

The chain combines TRBV7-3 with TRBJ2-3, with 9 bases matching TRBD2. The V segment lost 2 bases and the J segment 3 bases; nucleotides outside the gene matches: 6. Germline V gives CDR1 SGHTA, CDR2 FQGTGA. The CDR3 is made up of 16 amino acids. This chain's CDR3 is CASSLGASGTTDTQYF. CDR3 coding DNA: TGTGCCAGCAGCTTAGGGGCTAGCGGGACGACAGATACGCAGTATTTT.

The chain employs TRBV11-2 and TRBJ1-1; D is unclear. This CDR3 region has 15 residues. Germline V CDR1 and CDR2: SGHAT, FQNNGV. Between the trimmed V and J ends, which lost 0 bases and 0 bases, there was a span of 8 bases. CDR3 residues: CASSLDSGVNTEAFF. The CDR3 nucleotides are TGTGCCAGCAGCTTAGATTCGGGAGTGAACACTGAAGCTTTCTTT.

The rearrangement links TRBV5-6 to TRBJ2-1, with 9 bases that match TRBD1. The CDR3 length is 14 residues. Losses at the gene ends were 3 bases for V and 4 bases for J; bases not matched to a gene: 2. Germline V gives CDR1 SGHDT, CDR2 YYEEEE. The CDR3 DNA reads TGTGCCAGCAGCTGGGGGACAGGGTACAATGAGCAGTTCTTC. Translation gives CASSWGTGYNEQFF. Based on the CDR3 plus reference TRBV5-6 and TRBJ2-1, the full variable domain is DAGVTQSPTHLIKTRGQQVTLRCSPKSGHDTVSWYQQALGQGPQFIFQYYEEEERQRGNFPDRFSGHQFPNYSSELNVNALLLGDSALYLCASSWGTGYNEQFFGPGTRLTVL.

The gene calls are TRBV2 and TRBJ2-6; 7 bases match TRBD1. This CDR3 has 15 residues. CDR1 and CDR2 from the germline V gene are SNHLY and FYNNEI. The V and J ends lost 6 bases and 3 bases, in that order; junction bases with no gene match: 5. The CDR3 sequence: CASRPTGVGANVLTF. In DNA, the CDR3 is TGTGCCAGCAGACCCACAGGGGTTGGGGCCAACGTCCTGACTTTC.